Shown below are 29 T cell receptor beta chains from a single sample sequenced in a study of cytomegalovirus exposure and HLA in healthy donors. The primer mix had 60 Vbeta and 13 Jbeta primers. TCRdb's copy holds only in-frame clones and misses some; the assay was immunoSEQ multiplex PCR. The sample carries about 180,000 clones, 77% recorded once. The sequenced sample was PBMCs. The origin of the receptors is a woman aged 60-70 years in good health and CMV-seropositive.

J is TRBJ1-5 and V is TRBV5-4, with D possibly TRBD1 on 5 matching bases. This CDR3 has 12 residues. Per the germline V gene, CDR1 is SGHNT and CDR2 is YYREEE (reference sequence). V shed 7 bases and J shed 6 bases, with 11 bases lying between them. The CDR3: CASRTGIQPQHF. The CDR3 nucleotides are TGTGCCAGCCGCACAGGCATTCAGCCCCAGCATTTT.

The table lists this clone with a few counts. The DNA of the CDR3 is TGTGCCATCAGTGAGTCCAGGGGGCGCAGGGGCTACACCTTC. Protein: CAISESRGRRGYTF. This chain uses TRBV10-3 with TRBJ1-2, with 8 bases lining up with TRBD1. This CDR3 has 14 amino acids. Germline values: CDR1 ENHRY, CDR2 SYGVKD. The junction had 5 bases not matched to a gene; V was cut back by 0 bases and J by 8 bases.

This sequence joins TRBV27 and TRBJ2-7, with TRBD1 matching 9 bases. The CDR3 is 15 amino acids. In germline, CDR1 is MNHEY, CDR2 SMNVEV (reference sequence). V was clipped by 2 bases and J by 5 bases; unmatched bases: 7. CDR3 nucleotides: TGTGCCAGCAGTTTAGGGACAGGGTCAAACCACGAGCAGTACTTC. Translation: CASSLGTGSNHEQYF.

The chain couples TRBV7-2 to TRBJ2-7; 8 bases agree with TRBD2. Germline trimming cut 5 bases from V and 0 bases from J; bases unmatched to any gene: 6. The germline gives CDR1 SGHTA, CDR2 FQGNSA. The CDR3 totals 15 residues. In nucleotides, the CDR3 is TGTGCCAGCAGCACAACTAGCGGTGACTCCTACGAGCAGTACTTC. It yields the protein CASSTTSGDSYEQYF.

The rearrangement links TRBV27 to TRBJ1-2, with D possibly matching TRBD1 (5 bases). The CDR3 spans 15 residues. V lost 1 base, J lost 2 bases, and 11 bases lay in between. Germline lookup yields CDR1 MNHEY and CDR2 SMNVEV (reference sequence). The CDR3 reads CASSLWGRTNYGYTF. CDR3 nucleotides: TGTGCCAGCAGTTTATGGGGCAGAACCAACTATGGCTACACCTTC.

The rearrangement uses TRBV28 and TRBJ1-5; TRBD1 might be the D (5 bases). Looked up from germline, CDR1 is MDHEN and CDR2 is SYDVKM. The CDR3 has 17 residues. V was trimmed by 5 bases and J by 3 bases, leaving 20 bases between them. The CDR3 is CASSNSGTGTLNQPQHF. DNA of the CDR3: TGTGCCAGCAGTAACAGCGGGACGGGGACTCTCAATCAGCCCCAGCATTTT.

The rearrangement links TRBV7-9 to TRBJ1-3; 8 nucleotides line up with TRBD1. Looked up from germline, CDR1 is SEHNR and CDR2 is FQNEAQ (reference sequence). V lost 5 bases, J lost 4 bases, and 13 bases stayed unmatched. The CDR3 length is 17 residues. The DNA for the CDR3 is TGTGCCAGCAGCCCGCCCGAAAGACAGGGGTGGGGAAACACCATATATTTT. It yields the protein CASSPPERQGWGNTIYF.

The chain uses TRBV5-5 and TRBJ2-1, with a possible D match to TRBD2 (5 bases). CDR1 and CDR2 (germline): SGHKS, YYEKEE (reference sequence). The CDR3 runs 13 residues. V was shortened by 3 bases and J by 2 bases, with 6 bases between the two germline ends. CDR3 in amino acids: CASSWEPYNEQFF. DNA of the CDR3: TGTGCCAGCAGCTGGGAGCCCTACAATGAGCAGTTCTTC.

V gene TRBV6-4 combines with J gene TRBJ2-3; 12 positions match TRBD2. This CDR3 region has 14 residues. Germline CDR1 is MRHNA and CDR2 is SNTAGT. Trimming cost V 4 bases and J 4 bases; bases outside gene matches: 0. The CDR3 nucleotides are TGTGCCAGCAGTGCTAGCGGGGGGGCAGATACGCAGTATTTT. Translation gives CASSASGGADTQYF.

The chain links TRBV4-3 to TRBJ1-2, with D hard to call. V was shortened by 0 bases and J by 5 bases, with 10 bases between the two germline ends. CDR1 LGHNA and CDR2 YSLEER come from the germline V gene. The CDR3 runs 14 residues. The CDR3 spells CASSQDTETYGYTF. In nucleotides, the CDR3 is TGCGCCAGCAGCCAAGATACAGAAACTTATGGCTACACCTTC.

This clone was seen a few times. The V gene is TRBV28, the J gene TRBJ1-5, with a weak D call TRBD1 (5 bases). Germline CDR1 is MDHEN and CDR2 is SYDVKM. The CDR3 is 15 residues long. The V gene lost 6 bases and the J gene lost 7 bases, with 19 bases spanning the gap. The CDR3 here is CASSAGGKGGQPQHF. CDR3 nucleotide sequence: TGTGCCAGCAGCGCTGGGGGAAAAGGAGGGCAGCCCCAGCATTTT.

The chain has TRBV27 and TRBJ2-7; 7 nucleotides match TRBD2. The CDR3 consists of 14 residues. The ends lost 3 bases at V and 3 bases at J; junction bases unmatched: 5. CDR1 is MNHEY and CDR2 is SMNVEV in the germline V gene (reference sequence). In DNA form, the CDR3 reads TGTGCCAGCAGTTTTGAGGCTAGCGGCTACGAGCAGTACTTC. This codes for CASSFEASGYEQYF.

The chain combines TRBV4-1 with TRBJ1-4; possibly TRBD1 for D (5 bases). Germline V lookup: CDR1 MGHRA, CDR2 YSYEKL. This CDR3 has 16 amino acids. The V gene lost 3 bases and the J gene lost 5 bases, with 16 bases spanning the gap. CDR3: CASSQPFRAGNEKLFF. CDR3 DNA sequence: TGCGCCAGCAGCCAGCCCTTTAGGGCAGGGAATGAAAAACTGTTTTTT.

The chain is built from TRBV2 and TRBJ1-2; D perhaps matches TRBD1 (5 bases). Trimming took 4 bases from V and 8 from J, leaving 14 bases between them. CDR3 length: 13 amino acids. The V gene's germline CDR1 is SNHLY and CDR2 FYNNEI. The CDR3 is CASSANGAAGYTF. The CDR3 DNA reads TGTGCCAGCAGTGCGAATGGGGCGGCGGGCTACACCTTC.

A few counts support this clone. CDR3 bases: TGTGCCAGCAGTGAAGAACAGGCGTACAATGAGCAGTTCTTC. This codes for CASSEEQAYNEQFF. The chain couples TRBV6-1 to TRBJ2-1, with a weak D call TRBD1 (5 bases). This CDR3 spans 14 amino acids. V gave up 1 base and J gave up 4 bases, with 8 bases separating them. The germline V gene has CDR1 MNHNS and CDR2 SASEGT.

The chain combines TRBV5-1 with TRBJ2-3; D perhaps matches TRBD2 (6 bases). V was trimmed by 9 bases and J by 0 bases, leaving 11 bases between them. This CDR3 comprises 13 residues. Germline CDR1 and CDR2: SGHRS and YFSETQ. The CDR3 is CAIWGDSTDTQYF. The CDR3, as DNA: TGCGCCATTTGGGGGGACAGCACAGATACGCAGTATTTT. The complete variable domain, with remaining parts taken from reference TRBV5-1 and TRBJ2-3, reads KAGVTQTPRYLIKTRGQQVTLSCSPISGHRSVSWYQQTPGQGLQFLFEYFSETQRNKGNFPGRFSGRQFSNSRSEMNVSTLELGDSALYLCAIWGDSTDTQYFGPGTRLTVL.

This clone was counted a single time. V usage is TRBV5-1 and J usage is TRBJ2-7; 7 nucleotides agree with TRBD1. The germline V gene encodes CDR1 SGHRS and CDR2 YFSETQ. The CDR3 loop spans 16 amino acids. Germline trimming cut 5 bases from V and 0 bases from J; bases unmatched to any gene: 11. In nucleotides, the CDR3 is TGCGCCAGCAGATCCCACGGACAGGTCGACTCCTACGAGCAGTACTTC. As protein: CASRSHGQVDSYEQYF.

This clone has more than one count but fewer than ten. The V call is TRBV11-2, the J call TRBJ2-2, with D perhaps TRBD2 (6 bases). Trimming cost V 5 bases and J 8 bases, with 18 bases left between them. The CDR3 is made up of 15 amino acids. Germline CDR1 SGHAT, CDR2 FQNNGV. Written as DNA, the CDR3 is TGTGCCAGCAGCCCCAGGGACTCCCCGGCGGGGGAGCTGTTTTTT. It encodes CASSPRDSPAGELFF.

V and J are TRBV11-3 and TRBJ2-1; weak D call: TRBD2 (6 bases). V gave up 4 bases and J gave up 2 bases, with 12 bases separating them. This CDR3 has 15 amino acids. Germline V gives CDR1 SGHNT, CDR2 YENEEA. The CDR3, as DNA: TGTGCCAGCAGCTCGCGGAGGGCGGCCTACAATGAGCAGTTCTTC. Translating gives CASSSRRAAYNEQFF.

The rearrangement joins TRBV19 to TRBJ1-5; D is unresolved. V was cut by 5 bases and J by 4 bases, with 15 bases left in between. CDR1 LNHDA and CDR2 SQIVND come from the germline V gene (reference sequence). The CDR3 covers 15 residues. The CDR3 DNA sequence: TGTGCCAGTAGTTCGCGGGCAGCTCCTAATCAGCCCCAGCATTTT. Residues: CASSSRAAPNQPQHF.

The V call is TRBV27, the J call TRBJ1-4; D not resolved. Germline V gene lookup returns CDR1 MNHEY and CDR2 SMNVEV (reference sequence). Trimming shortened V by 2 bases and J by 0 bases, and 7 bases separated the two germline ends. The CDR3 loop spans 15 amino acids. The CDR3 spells CASSLRLATNEKLFF. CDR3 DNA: TGTGCCAGCAGTTTACGGTTGGCAACTAATGAAAAACTGTTTTTT.

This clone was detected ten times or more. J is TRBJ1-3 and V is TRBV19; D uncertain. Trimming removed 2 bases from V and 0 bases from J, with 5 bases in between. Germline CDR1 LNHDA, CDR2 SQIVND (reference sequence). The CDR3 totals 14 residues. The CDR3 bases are TGTGCCAGTAGTATACCGGGCTCTGGAAACACCATATATTTT. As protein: CASSIPGSGNTIYF.

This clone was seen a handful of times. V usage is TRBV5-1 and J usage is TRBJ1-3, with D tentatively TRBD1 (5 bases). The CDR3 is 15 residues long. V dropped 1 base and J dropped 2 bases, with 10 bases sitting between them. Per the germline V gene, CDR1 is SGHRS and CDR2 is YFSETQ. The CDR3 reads CASSLQGVAGNTIYF. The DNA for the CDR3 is TGCGCCAGCAGCTTGCAAGGGGTAGCTGGAAACACCATATATTTT. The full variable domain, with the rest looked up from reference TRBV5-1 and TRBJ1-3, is KAGVTQTPRYLIKTRGQQVTLSCSPISGHRSVSWYQQTPGQGLQFLFEYFSETQRNKGNFPGRFSGRQFSNSRSEMNVSTLELGDSALYLCASSLQGVAGNTIYFGEGSWLTVV.

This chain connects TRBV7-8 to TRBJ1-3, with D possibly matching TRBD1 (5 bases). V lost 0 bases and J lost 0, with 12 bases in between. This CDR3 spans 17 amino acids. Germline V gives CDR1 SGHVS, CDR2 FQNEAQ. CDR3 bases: TGTGCCAGCAGCTTAGCCTCGGCAGGGCTCTCTGGAAACACCATATATTTT. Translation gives CASSLASAGLSGNTIYF.

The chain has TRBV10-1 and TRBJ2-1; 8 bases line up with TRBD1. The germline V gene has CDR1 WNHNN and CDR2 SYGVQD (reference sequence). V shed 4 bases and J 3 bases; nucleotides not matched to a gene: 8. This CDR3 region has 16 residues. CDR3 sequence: CASSGPRDRSYNEQFF. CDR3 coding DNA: TGCGCCAGCAGTGGCCCCCGGGACAGGAGCTACAATGAGCAGTTCTTC.

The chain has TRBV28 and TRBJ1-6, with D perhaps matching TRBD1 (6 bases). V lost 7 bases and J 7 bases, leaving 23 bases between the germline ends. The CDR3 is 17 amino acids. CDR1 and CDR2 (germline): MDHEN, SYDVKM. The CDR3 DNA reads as TGTGCCAGCAACTCGGGGGGGCGTGGGACCTTAAATTCACCCCTCCACTTT. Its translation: CASNSGGRGTLNSPLHF.

The CDR3 loop is CASRVLGASGAEKLFF. CDR3 nucleotide sequence: TGTGCCAGCAGGGTACTGGGGGCCAGTGGGGCTGAAAAACTGTTTTTT. This chain joins TRBV2 and TRBJ1-4; TRBD1 might be the D (6 bases). The germline gives CDR1 SNHLY, CDR2 FYNNEI. The CDR3 totals 16 residues. Trimming took 6 bases from V and 7 from J, leaving 21 bases between them.

CDR3 region: CSVRSGQGFLTQYF. For the CDR3, the DNA is TGCAGCGTTCGCTCCGGACAGGGTTTTCTAACCCAGTACTTC. The chain uses TRBV29-1 and TRBJ2-5; the match to TRBD1 covers 8 bases. J lost 8 bases, V lost 5 bases, and 13 bases had no gene match. The CDR3 is 14 amino acids. Germline loops: CDR1 SQVTM, CDR2 ANQGSEA.

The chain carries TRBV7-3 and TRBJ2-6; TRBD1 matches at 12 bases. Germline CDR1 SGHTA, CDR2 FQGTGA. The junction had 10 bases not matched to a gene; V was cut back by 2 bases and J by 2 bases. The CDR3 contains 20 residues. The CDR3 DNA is TGTGCCAGCAGCTTACGGGACAGGGGGCGCAATCCGCCTGGGGCCAACGTCCTGACTTTC. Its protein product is CASSLRDRGRNPPGANVLTF.